Listed here are 8 T cell receptor beta chains from one sample, sequenced in a study of cytomegalovirus exposure and HLA in healthy donors (dated by TCRdb to 2017 to 2019). Library method: the immunoSEQ multiplex PCR assay. The multiplex PCR relied on a mix of 60 forward primers for TCR Vbeta segments and 13 reverse primers for TCR Jbeta segments. TCRdb stores this immuneACCESS table with in-frame sequences only. Part of the clones is absent; in the studies checked, under half of the shortfall reflects unresolved V genes, and no reason is known for the rest. The sample yields about 82,000 clones; around 73% were counted once. The top ten constitute more than 2.5% of the sample. The sequencing input was PBMCs. These receptors came from a man aged 45 to 65 in good health and CMV-seronegative.

V usage is TRBV7-2 and J usage is TRBJ2-3; D unclear. Germline V gives CDR1 SGHTA, CDR2 FQGNSA. The CDR3 is 12 amino acids. Trimming took 5 bases from V and 0 from J, leaving 3 bases between them. The CDR3 reads CASSPSTDTQYF. The CDR3 DNA sequence: TGTGCCAGCAGCCCGAGCACAGATACGCAGTATTTT.

This clone was picked up a small number of times. V and J are TRBV4-3 and TRBJ1-5; D gene uncertain. The CDR3 runs 16 residues. Germline V CDR1 and CDR2: LGHNA, YSLEER. V lost 0 bases to trimming and J lost 6 bases, with 15 bases between them. Written as DNA, the CDR3 is TGCGCCAGCAGCCAAGACTTTTATGAGGGTCTTCAGCCCCAGCATTTT. Translation gives CASSQDFYEGLQPQHF.

The V gene is TRBV10-2, the J gene TRBJ1-5; 7 bases map to TRBD1. Trimming at V came to 8 bases and at J to 7 bases, leaving 8 bases not matched to a gene. The CDR3 is made up of 13 amino acids. The germline CDR1 and CDR2 sequences are WSHSY and SAAADI. Here the CDR3 reads CASQQGLKQPQHF. For the CDR3, the DNA is TGCGCCAGCCAACAGGGGTTAAAGCAGCCCCAGCATTTT.

The genes are TRBV6-6 and TRBJ1-1, with 9 bases fitting TRBD1. Germline loops: CDR1 MNHNY, CDR2 SVGAGI (reference sequence). Trimming took 5 bases from V and 2 from J; bases not matched to a gene: 6. The CDR3 extends over 15 amino acids. The CDR3 DNA reads as TGTGCCAGCAGTCCAGGGGGACAGGGCAACACTGAAGCTTTCTTT. It yields the protein CASSPGGQGNTEAFF.

In this sample, this clone turned up a few times. As DNA, the CDR3 is TGTGCCAGCAGTTTAACCGGACAGTATAATTCACCCCTCCACTTT. Amino acids: CASSLTGQYNSPLHF. This chain links TRBV7-9 with TRBJ1-6; perhaps TRBD1 as D (6 bases). V dropped 6 bases and J dropped 4 bases, with 13 bases sitting between them. The CDR3 totals 15 residues. Per the germline V gene, CDR1 is SEHNR and CDR2 is FQNEAQ (reference sequence).

In the case of this clone: Other DNA sequences of this sample code for an identical CDR3. This chain joins TRBV18 and TRBJ1-5, with D perhaps matching TRBD1 (5 bases). This CDR3 contains 14 residues. V lost 3 bases to trimming and J lost 0 bases, with 6 bases between them. Germline V gene data show CDR1 as KGHSH and CDR2 as LQKENI. CDR3 in amino acids: CASSPTDSNQPQHF. The CDR3 nucleotides are TGTGCCAGCTCACCGACAGATAGCAATCAGCCCCAGCATTTT. The full variable domain, in which reference TRBV18 and TRBJ1-5 provide the parts outside the CDR3, is NAGVMQNPRHLVRRRGQEARLRCSPMKGHSHVYWYRQLPEEGLKFMVYLQKENIIDESGMPKERFSAEFPKEGPSILRIQQVVRGDSAAYFCASSPTDSNQPQHFGDGTRLSIL.

In the case of this clone: Other DNA variants within this sample encode the same CDR3. The chain uses TRBV11-2 and TRBJ1-3; D gene ambiguous. The V end was cut by 2 bases, the J end by 0 bases, with 11 bases between. This CDR3 region has 16 residues. Germline CDR1 is SGHAT and CDR2 is FQNNGV. As DNA, the CDR3 is TGTGCCAGCAGCTTAAGGCAGAGGGACTCTGGAAACACCATATATTTT. It codes for CASSLRQRDSGNTIYF.

The rearrangement joins TRBV11-2 to TRBJ1-1, with TRBD1 as a possible D gene (5 bases). This CDR3 has 15 residues. V lost 5 bases and J lost 0, with 13 bases in between. Germline V lookup: CDR1 SGHAT, CDR2 FQNNGV. CDR3 bases: TGTGCCAGCAGCCCCCTAGACAGACTGAACACTGAAGCTTTCTTT. Its protein product is CASSPLDRLNTEAFF.